This T cell receptor (beta chain) was sequenced in a study of blood T cells in healthy people across ages. The people who gave samples were healthy Caucasians from Russia, aged roughly 6 to 100. A sample-barcoded 5' primer and a J-beta primer mix were used in a second PCR of roughly 7 to 11 cycles. Every sample gave at least 2.5 million paired-end reads containing CDR3. TCRdb reprocessed the 5' RACE reads with MiXCR, giving one entry per CDR3 protein. The data show 1.5 million to 2 million distinct CDR3 sequences, with 28% seen just once and 7% to 9% held by the top ten. This clonotype was detected many times. What was sequenced was blood. This receptor was taken from a woman aged 25 to 39 in good health.

The CDR3 is CASSPGGQGEVANYGYTF. CDR3 DNA: TGTGCCAGCAGCCCCGGTGGGCAGGGGGAAGTAGCTAACTATGGCTACACCTTC. This sequence joins TRBV11-2 and TRBJ1-2, with 7 nucleotides matching TRBD1. J gave up 0 bases and V 5 bases, and 15 bases lay outside the gene matches. CDR1 is SGHAT and CDR2 is FQNNGV in the germline V gene. CDR3 size: 18 residues.